These 17 T cell receptor beta chains were all obtained from the same sample, sequenced in a study of T cells in localized non-small cell lung cancer. Data came from immunoSEQ multiplex PCR; TCRdb stores just in-frame clones and leaves some out. The sample contains about 52,000 clones, around nine tenths of which appear only once. The sequencing here drew on PBMCs, taken before any cancer treatment. The receptors stem from a female donor with stage II lung adenocarcinoma.

This clone showed up just a few times. The V gene is TRBV11-2, the J gene TRBJ2-7; TRBD2 aligns across 10 bases. V shed 4 bases, J shed 1 base, and the junction held 1 base outside the gene matches. The CDR3 runs 14 residues. CDR1 and CDR2 from the germline V gene are SGHAT and FQNNGV. For the CDR3, the DNA is TGTGCCAGCAGCTCTAGCGGGGGATCCTACGAGCAGTACTTC. Translating gives CASSSSGGSYEQYF.

V is TRBV9 and J is TRBJ1-2; TRBD1 agrees at 8 bases. CDR3 length: 13 residues. CDR1 and CDR2 from the germline V gene are SGDLS and YYNGEE. V lost 1 base, J lost 5 bases, and 1 base stayed unmatched. CDR3 protein: CASSVRTGYGYTF. The CDR3 DNA reads as TGTGCCAGCAGCGTACGGACAGGGTATGGCTACACCTTC.

This chain connects TRBV11-2 to TRBJ2-7; unclear D gene. The ends were cut back, 4 bases at V and 4 bases at J, with 8 bases in the middle. The CDR3 loop spans 12 amino acids. From germline, CDR1 is SGHAT and CDR2 FQNNGV. The CDR3 DNA reads TGTGCCAGCAGCTCGGTGGCTTACGAGCAGTACTTC. Its protein is CASSSVAYEQYF. Using reference TRBV11-2 and TRBJ2-7 for the parts outside the CDR3, the full variable domain is EAGVAQSPRYKIIEKRQSVAFWCNPISGHATLYWYQQILGQGPKLLIQFQNNGVVDDSQLPKDRFSAERLKGVDSTLKIQPAKLEDSAVYLCASSSVAYEQYFGPGTRLTVT.

This chain uses TRBV18 with TRBJ2-7, with TRBD2 identical over 7 bases. The J segment lost 4 bases and the V segment lost 2 bases, leaving 5 bases of the junction unmatched. The V gene's germline CDR1 is KGHSH and CDR2 LQKENI. This CDR3 contains 14 residues. The CDR3 sequence is CASSPAGGSYEQYF. As DNA, the CDR3 is TGTGCCAGCTCACCAGCCGGGGGGTCTTACGAGCAGTACTTC.

This sequence joins TRBV2 and TRBJ1-2; 8 bases map to TRBD1. The CDR3 is made up of 14 amino acids. The ends lost 3 bases at V and 5 bases at J; junction bases unmatched: 5. Germline V gene lookup returns CDR1 SNHLY and CDR2 FYNNEI. DNA of the CDR3: TGTGCCAGCAGTGAGGGGAGACAGGGGTATGGCTACACCTTC. It specifies CASSEGRQGYGYTF.

The gene calls are TRBV27 and TRBJ1-4, with TRBD1 identical over 9 bases. CDR3 length: 16 amino acids. The germline gives CDR1 MNHEY, CDR2 SMNVEV (reference sequence). V gave up 0 bases and J gave up 3 bases; unmatched junction bases: 2. The CDR3 region is CASSLSGQGPNEKLFF. For the CDR3, the DNA is TGTGCCAGCAGTTTATCGGGACAGGGACCTAATGAAAAACTGTTTTTT. Based on the CDR3 plus reference TRBV27 and TRBJ1-4, the full variable domain is EAQVTQNPRYLITVTGKKLTVTCSQNMNHEYMSWYRQDPGLGLRQIYYSMNVEVTDKGDVPEGYKVSRKEKRNFPLILESPSPNQTSLYFCASSLSGQGPNEKLFFGSGTQLSVL.

The V gene is TRBV5-1, the J gene TRBJ1-1; D may be TRBD1 (6 bases). Germline V CDR1 and CDR2: SGHRS, YFSETQ. Trimming cost V 4 bases and J 4 bases, with 14 bases left between them. The CDR3 spans 14 residues. DNA of the CDR3: TGCGCCAGCAGCCTAAAACAGGGAATCACTGAAGCTTTCTTT. Protein product: CASSLKQGITEAFF.

The V and J genes are TRBV29-1 and TRBJ1-1, with D unresolved. V was trimmed by 0 bases and J by 1 base, leaving 3 bases between them. CDR3 length equals 12 residues. Germline assignment: CDR1 SQVTM and CDR2 ANQGSEA. CDR3 nucleotide sequence: TGCAGCGTTGAAGAGCAGAACACTGAAGCTTTCTTT. It is translated as CSVEEQNTEAFF.

The V gene is TRBV10-3, the J gene TRBJ1-2, with 8 positions matching TRBD1. Germline trimming cut 6 bases from V and 8 bases from J; bases unmatched to any gene: 5. This CDR3 comprises 12 residues. Germline assignment: CDR1 ENHRY and CDR2 SYGVKD. CDR3 residues: CAIRVDREGYTF. DNA for the CDR3: TGTGCCATCAGGGTGGACAGGGAGGGCTACACCTTC.

This chain uses TRBV6-6 with TRBJ2-7; no reliable D call. The V end lost 0 bases, the J end lost 12 bases, and 15 bases lay between the germline ends. Per the germline V gene, CDR1 is MNHNY and CDR2 is SVGAGI (reference sequence). The CDR3 is 13 residues long. CDR3 nucleotide sequence: TGTGCCAGCAGTTACTCTCACGGGTGGAGACCGTACTTC. Translated: CASSYSHGWRPYF.

The V call is TRBV2, the J call TRBJ1-4; TRBD1 is a possible D gene (5 bases). The CDR3 is made up of 15 amino acids. The ends were cut back, 3 bases at V and 11 bases at J, with 19 bases in the middle. CDR1 and CDR2 from the germline V gene are SNHLY and FYNNEI. For the CDR3, the DNA is TGTGCCAGCAGTGAGGACCAGGGATCCGGTCGTAAACTGTTTTTT. Amino acids: CASSEDQGSGRKLFF.

The chain carries TRBV5-1 and TRBJ2-5; D unclear. Germline-derived CDR1 and CDR2 are SGHRS and YFSETQ. This CDR3 spans 12 amino acids. V lost 1 base to trimming and J lost 3 bases, with 4 bases between them. As DNA, the CDR3 is TGCGCCAGCAGCTTGAGGGAAGAGACCCAGTACTTC. Its translation: CASSLREETQYF.

V is TRBV7-9 and J is TRBJ1-1; D remains ambiguous. Trimming shortened V by 4 bases and J by 8 bases, and 11 bases separated the two germline ends. Germline CDR1 and CDR2: SEHNR and FQNEAQ (reference sequence). The CDR3 is 12 residues long. The CDR3 DNA reads as TGTGCCAGCAGCTCGTTCAGTCAAGAAGCTTTCTTT. Translated: CASSSFSQEAFF.

This sequence joins TRBV11-3 and TRBJ1-3, with no clear D. Germline-derived CDR1 and CDR2 are SGHNT and YENEEA. V shed 5 bases and J shed 4 bases, with 12 bases lying between them. The CDR3 has 14 residues. CDR3: CASSAGSAGNTIYF. The CDR3 nucleotides read TGTGCCAGCAGCGCCGGGAGTGCGGGAAACACCATATATTTT.

The chain employs TRBV11-2 and TRBJ2-1; the D gene is possibly TRBD2 (6 bases). With 1 base removed from V and 8 bases from J, the gap between germline ends came to 15 bases. Germline V gene lookup returns CDR1 SGHAT and CDR2 FQNNGV. This CDR3 has 15 residues. The CDR3 DNA is TGTGCCAGCAGCTTAGTAGGGGTAGCGGCGGATGAGCAGTTCTTC. It yields the protein CASSLVGVAADEQFF.

The chain joins TRBV5-1 to TRBJ1-2; no reliable D call. CDR1 is SGHRS, CDR2 YFSETQ, per germline. V lost 0 bases, J lost 2 bases, and 8 bases lay in between. CDR3 length: 14 residues. Here the CDR3 reads CASSLERANYGYTF. CDR3 in DNA: TGCGCCAGCAGCTTGGAAAGGGCCAACTATGGCTACACCTTC. The full variable domain, completed using reference TRBV5-1 and TRBJ1-2, is KAGVTQTPRYLIKTRGQQVTLSCSPISGHRSVSWYQQTPGQGLQFLFEYFSETQRNKGNFPGRFSGRQFSNSRSEMNVSTLELGDSALYLCASSLERANYGYTFGSGTRLTVV.

The gene calls are TRBV5-5 and TRBJ1-2, with 9 bases fitting TRBD1. Per germline, CDR1 SGHKS and CDR2 YYEKEE (reference sequence). The CDR3 has 15 residues. V trimming: 2 bases; J trimming: 7 bases; junction bases outside the gene matches: 9. CDR3 sequence: CASSFDKGQGGGYTF. The CDR3 DNA follows: TGTGCCAGCAGCTTTGATAAGGGACAGGGCGGTGGCTACACCTTC.